Listed below are T cell receptor beta chains from one sample, sequenced in a study of cytomegalovirus exposure and HLA in healthy donors. Clones were sequenced by immunoSEQ multiplex PCR, and TCRdb holds only the in-frame ones, with some missing. The sample yields fewer than 150,000 clones, 79% seen once. Sample: PBMCs. Receptors originate from a man aged 35 to 55 in good health and CMV-seropositive. Both conserved end residues are part of each CDR3.

V gene: TRBV4-1
J gene: TRBJ1-1
CDR3 protein: CASSHTNRGRGVSTEAFF

V gene: TRBV6-5
J gene: TRBJ1-1
CDR3 protein: CASSLVGALNTEAFF

V gene: TRBV6-1
J gene: TRBJ1-1
CDR3 protein: CASRSGSGGAFF

V gene: TRBV6-6
J gene: TRBJ1-1
CDR3 protein: CASSTGGRTEAFF

V gene: TRBV2
J gene: TRBJ1-2
CDR3 protein: CASSEIRTTGDYGYTF

V gene: TRBV28
J gene: NA
CDR3 protein: CASSRGVRAGGSYEQYF

V gene: TRBV19
J gene: TRBJ2-1
CDR3 protein: CASSIDQGNEQFF

V gene: TRBV4-1
J gene: TRBJ1-2
CDR3 protein: CASSQVGGAFYGYTF

V gene: TRBV5-8
J gene: TRBJ1-4
CDR3 protein: CASSLRQRSNEKLFF

V gene: TRBV19
J gene: TRBJ1-1
CDR3 protein: CASGLILGGWLNPAFF

V gene: TRBV9
J gene: TRBJ2-1
CDR3 protein: CASSAPRGGLYNEQFF

V gene: TRBV28
J gene: TRBJ1-1
CDR3 protein: CASSTTGVTEAFF

V gene: TRBV5-1
J gene: NA
CDR3 protein: CASSLGSLYEQYF

V gene: TRBV5-6
J gene: TRBJ1-3
CDR3 protein: CASSLVGGIRSGNTIYF

V gene: TRBV6-5
J gene: TRBJ2-5
CDR3 protein: CASSQTSGKRETQYF

V gene: TRBV2
J gene: TRBJ2-7
CDR3 protein: CASRWGTGGSEQYF

V gene: TRBV19
J gene: TRBJ1-2
CDR3 protein: CASTRTANYGYTF

V gene: TRBV14
J gene: TRBJ2-4
CDR3 protein: CASSVQGNIQYF

V gene: TRBV13
J gene: TRBJ1-2
CDR3 protein: CASSWTGNYGYTF

V gene: TRBV6-5
J gene: TRBJ1-1
CDR3 protein: CASTEVGLTEAFF

V gene: TRBV28
J gene: TRBJ1-2
CDR3 protein: CASSGRGGGCTF

V gene: TRBV27
J gene: TRBJ2-1
CDR3 protein: CASTYGGSAYNEQFF

V gene: TRBV15
J gene: TRBJ2-2
CDR3 protein: CATSRVRTGNTGELFF

V gene: TRBV7-9
J gene: TRBJ2-7
CDR3 protein: CASSLEAERYEQYF

V gene: TRBV19
J gene: TRBJ2-1
CDR3 protein: CASSMGQLAGYNEQFF

V gene: TRBV4-1
J gene: TRBJ2-7
CDR3 protein: CASSQEQGGRPREQYF

V gene: TRBV5-1
J gene: TRBJ1-1
CDR3 protein: CASSLLIQGNTEAFF

V gene: TRBV5-1
J gene: TRBJ2-7
CDR3 protein: CASSGGSTYEQYF

V gene: TRBV7-9
J gene: TRBJ2-5
CDR3 protein: CSSSLGGDQETQYF

V gene: TRBV4-1
J gene: TRBJ2-1
CDR3 protein: CASRRAGTSGEQFF

V gene: TRBV14
J gene: TRBJ2-6
CDR3 protein: CASSLVAGANVLTF

V gene: TRBV7-2
J gene: TRBJ1-2
CDR3 protein: CASSSDGTGSPGGYTF

V gene: TRBV30
J gene: TRBJ1-3
CDR3 protein: CAWRTGSSGNTIYF

V gene: TRBV25-1
J gene: TRBJ2-1
CDR3 protein: CASSESASGSYNEQFF

V gene: TRBV19
J gene: TRBJ2-1
CDR3 protein: CASSIGTGPYNEQFF

V gene: TRBV5-1
J gene: TRBJ2-7
CDR3 protein: CASSFPGLAPEQYF

V gene: TRBV9
J gene: TRBJ2-3
CDR3 protein: CASSAPPSGALTDTQYF

V gene: TRBV27
J gene: NA
CDR3 protein: CASSREDRPFYEQYF

V gene: TRBV19
J gene: TRBJ2-5
CDR3 protein: CASSIGLAETQYF

V gene: TRBV7-9
J gene: TRBJ1-5
CDR3 protein: CASSLLTDYQPQHF

V gene: TRBV30
J gene: TRBJ2-7
CDR3 protein: CAWGGTSGSLYEQYF

V gene: TRBV5-6
J gene: TRBJ1-2
CDR3 protein: CASSQVRNYGYTF

V gene: TRBV28
J gene: TRBJ2-3
CDR3 protein: CASSSPGQGIDTQYF

V gene: TRBV2
J gene: TRBJ1-2
CDR3 protein: CASSRAGTGIYGYTF

V gene: TRBV27
J gene: TRBJ1-4
CDR3 protein: CASSAGTWAEKLFF

V gene: TRBV14
J gene: TRBJ2-1
CDR3 protein: CASSQDGGGSYNEQFF

V gene: TRBV11-3
J gene: TRBJ2-7
CDR3 protein: CASSLGQGSPNEQYF

V gene: TRBV9
J gene: TRBJ2-7
CDR3 protein: CASSVEQGTYEQYF

V gene: TRBV30
J gene: TRBJ2-5
CDR3 protein: CAWSVSQETQYF

V gene: TRBV7-9
J gene: TRBJ2-1
CDR3 protein: CASSLGTSGAFKQFF

V gene: TRBV13
J gene: TRBJ1-2
CDR3 protein: CASSKGVKLGGYTF

V gene: TRBV5-1
J gene: TRBJ1-2
CDR3 protein: CASSVDRVYGYTF